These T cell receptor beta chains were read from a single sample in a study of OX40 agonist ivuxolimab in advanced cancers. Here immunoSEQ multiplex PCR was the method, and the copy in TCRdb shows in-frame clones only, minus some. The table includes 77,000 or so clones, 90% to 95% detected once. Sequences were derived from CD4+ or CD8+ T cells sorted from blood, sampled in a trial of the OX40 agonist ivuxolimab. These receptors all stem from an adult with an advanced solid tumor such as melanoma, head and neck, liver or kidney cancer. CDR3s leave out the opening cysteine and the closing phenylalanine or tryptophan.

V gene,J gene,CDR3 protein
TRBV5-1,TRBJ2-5,ASSSTGTLQETQY
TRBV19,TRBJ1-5,ASSDTGRNQPQH
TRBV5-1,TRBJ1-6,ASSLVAGVDSPLH
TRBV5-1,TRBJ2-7,ASSLAGLAGWEQY
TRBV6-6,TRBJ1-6,ASSGAGDSPLH
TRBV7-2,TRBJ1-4,ASSLAGQGGEKLF
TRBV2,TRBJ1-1,ASRDTMDIDEAF
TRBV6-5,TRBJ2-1,ASSYNRGSDEQF
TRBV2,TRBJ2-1,ASSLQAGGPKEQF
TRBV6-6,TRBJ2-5,ASRRTLAEETQY
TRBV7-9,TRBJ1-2,ASSLNGEGGYT
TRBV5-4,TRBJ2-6,ASSLDLSGANVLT
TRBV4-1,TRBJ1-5,ASSSTDTLVQPQH
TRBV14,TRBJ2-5,ASSQGILGSGDQETQY
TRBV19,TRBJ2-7,ASSIREKSYEQY
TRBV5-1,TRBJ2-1,ASLAGGNYNEQF
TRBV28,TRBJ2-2,ASSSGQVNTGELF
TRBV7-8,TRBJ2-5,ASSLVRGETQY
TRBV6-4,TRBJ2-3,ASSTGGYTDTQY
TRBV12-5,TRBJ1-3,ASGWCFLSGNTIY
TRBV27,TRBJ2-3,ASSFGARVYTDTQY
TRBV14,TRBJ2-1,ASSQGLAVRNEQF
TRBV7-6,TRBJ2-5,AAATVGEETQY
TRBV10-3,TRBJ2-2,AISPSGSTGELF
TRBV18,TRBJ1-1,ASSPGTSYTEAF
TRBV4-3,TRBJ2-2,ASSQDGARVVRDTGELF
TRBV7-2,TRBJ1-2,ASSFRGSYGYT
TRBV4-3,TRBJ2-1,ASSQDAGGGNEQF